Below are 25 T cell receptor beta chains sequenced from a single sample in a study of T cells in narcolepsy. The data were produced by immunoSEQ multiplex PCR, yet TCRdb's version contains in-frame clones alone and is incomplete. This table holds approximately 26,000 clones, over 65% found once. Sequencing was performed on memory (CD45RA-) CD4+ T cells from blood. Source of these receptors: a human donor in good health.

The CDR3 loop reads CASSIGGTRTGELFF. The CDR3 DNA is TGTGCCAGTAGTATAGGAGGGACTCGCACCGGGGAGCTGTTTTTT. The rearrangement links TRBV19 to TRBJ2-2, with D maybe TRBD2 (6 bases). The CDR3 length is 15 residues. V was cut by 1 base and J by 4 bases, with 10 bases left in between. Germline lookup yields CDR1 LNHDA and CDR2 SQIVND (reference sequence).

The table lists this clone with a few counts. CDR3 loop: CASSLDPNQPQHF. The DNA for the CDR3 is TGTGCCAGCAGCTTAGACCCGAATCAGCCCCAGCATTTT. V is TRBV7-9 and J is TRBJ1-5; D gene uncertain. This CDR3 region has 13 residues. V shed 1 base and J shed 4 bases, with 5 bases lying between them. Germline V gene lookup returns CDR1 SEHNR and CDR2 FQNEAQ (reference sequence).

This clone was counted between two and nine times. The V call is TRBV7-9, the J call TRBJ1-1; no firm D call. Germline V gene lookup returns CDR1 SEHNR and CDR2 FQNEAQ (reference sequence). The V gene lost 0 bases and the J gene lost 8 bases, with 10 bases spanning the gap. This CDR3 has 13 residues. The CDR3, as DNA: TGTGCCAGCAGCTTAGCGCTAAGGGAGGAAGCTTTCTTT. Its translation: CASSLALREEAFF.

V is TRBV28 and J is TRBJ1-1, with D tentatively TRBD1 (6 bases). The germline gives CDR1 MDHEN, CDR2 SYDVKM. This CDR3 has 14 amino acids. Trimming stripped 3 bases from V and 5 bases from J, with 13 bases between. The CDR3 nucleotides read TGTGCCAGCAGTTTGGCAGGGGTGGGGACTGAAGCTTTCTTT. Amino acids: CASSLAGVGTEAFF.

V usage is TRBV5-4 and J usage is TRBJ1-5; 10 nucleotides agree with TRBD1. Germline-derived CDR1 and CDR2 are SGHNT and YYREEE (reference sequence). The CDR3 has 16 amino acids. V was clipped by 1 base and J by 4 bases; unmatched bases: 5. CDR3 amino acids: CASSLRPGQGNQPQHF. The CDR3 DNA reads TGTGCCAGCAGCTTGCGCCCGGGACAGGGGAATCAGCCCCAGCATTTT.

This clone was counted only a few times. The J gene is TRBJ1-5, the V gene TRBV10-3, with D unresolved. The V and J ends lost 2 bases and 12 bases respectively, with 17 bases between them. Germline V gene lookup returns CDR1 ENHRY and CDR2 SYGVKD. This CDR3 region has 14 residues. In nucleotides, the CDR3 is TGTGCCATCAGTGAGGATGCAGGAGGGAGGCTCCAGCATTTT. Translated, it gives CAISEDAGGRLQHF.

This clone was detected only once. The CDR3 DNA reads TGTGCCAGCAAACAGGACAGGGGGATTGAAAAACTGTTTTTT. Residues: CASKQDRGIEKLFF. The chain couples TRBV11-2 to TRBJ1-4; TRBD1 agrees at 10 bases. Germline loops: CDR1 SGHAT, CDR2 FQNNGV. The V and J ends lost 7 bases and 7 bases, in that order; junction bases with no gene match: 6. This CDR3 has 14 amino acids.

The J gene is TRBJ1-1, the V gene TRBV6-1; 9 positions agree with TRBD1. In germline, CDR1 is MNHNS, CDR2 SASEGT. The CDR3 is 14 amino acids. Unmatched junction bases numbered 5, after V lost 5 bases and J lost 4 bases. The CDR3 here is CASSSGTGLTEAFF. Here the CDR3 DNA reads TGTGCCAGCAGTTCCGGGACAGGGCTCACTGAAGCTTTCTTT.

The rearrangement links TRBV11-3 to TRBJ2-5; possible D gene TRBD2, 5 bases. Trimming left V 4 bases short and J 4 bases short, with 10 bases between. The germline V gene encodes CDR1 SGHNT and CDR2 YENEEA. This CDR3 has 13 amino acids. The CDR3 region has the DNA TGTGCCAGCAGCTCGACGGCGGGAGAGACCCAGTACTTC. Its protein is CASSSTAGETQYF.

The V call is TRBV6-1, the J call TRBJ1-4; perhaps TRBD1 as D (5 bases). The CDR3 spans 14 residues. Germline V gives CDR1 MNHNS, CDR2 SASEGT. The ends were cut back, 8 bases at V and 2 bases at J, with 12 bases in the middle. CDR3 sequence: CASRRGWTNEKLFF. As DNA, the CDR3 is TGTGCCAGCCGCCGGGGGTGGACTAATGAAAAACTGTTTTTT.

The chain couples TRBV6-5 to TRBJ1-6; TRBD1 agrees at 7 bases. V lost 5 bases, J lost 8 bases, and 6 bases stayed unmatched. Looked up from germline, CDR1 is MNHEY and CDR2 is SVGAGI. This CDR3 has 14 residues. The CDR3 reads CASSVEGGDSPLHF. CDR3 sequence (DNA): TGTGCCAGCAGTGTAGAAGGGGGCGATTCACCCCTCCACTTT.

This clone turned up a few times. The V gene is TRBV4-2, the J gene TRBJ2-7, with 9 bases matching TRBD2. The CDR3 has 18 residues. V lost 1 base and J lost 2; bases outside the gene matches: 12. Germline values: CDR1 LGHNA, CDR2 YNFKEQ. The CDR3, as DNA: TGTGCCAGCAGCCAAGCCAATAGCGGGAGAGGGGGGCCCTACGAGCAGTACTTC. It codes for CASSQANSGRGGPYEQYF.

In nucleotides, the CDR3 is TGTGCCAGCAGTCAAATGAGGGGGGGGTTGGGGAATCAGCCCCAGCATTTT. This sequence encodes CASSQMRGGLGNQPQHF. The V call is TRBV28, the J call TRBJ1-5; weak D call: TRBD1 (6 bases). The CDR3 spans 17 residues. V was trimmed by 5 bases and J by 4 bases, leaving 21 bases between them. Looked up from germline, CDR1 is MDHEN and CDR2 is SYDVKM.

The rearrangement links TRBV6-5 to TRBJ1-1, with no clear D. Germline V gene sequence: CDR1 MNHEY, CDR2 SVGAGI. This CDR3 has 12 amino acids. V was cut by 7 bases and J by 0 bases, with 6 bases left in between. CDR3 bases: TGTGCCAGCAAACGGATGAACACTGAAGCTTTCTTT. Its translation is CASKRMNTEAFF.

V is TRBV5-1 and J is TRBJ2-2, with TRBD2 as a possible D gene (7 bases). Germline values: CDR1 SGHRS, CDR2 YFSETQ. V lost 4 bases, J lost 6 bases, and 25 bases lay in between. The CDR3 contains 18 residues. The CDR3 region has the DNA TGCGCCAGCAGCCCGAGTAGGGCGGGGGCTTTTGGGGCCGGGGAGCTGTTTTTT. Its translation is CASSPSRAGAFGAGELFF. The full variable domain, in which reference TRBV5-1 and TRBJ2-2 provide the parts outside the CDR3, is KAGVTQTPRYLIKTRGQQVTLSCSPISGHRSVSWYQQTPGQGLQFLFEYFSETQRNKGNFPGRFSGRQFSNSRSEMNVSTLELGDSALYLCASSPSRAGAFGAGELFFGEGSRLTVL.

CDR3 sequence (DNA): TGCGCCAGCAGGAAAGAGACTAGCGGGGATACCTACGAGCAGTACTTC. Translating gives CASRKETSGDTYEQYF. The chain combines TRBV5-1 with TRBJ2-7; 11 bases align to TRBD2. Germline CDR1 and CDR2: SGHRS and YFSETQ. The CDR3 has 16 amino acids. The J segment lost 2 bases and the V segment lost 5 bases, leaving 9 bases of the junction unmatched.

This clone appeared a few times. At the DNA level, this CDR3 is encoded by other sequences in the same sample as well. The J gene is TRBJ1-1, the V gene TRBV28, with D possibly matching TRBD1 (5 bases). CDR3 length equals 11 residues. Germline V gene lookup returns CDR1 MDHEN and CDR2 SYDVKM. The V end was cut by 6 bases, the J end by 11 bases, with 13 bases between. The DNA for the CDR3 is TGTGCCAGCAGGGGGCGACCGGAGGCTTTCTTT. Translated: CASRGRPEAFF.

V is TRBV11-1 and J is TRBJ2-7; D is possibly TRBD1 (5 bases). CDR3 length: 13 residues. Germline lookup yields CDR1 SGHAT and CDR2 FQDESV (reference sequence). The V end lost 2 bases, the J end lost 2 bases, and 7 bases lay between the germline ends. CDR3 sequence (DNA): TGTGCCAGCAGCTTAATAGGGGCCTACGAGCAGTACTTC. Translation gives CASSLIGAYEQYF. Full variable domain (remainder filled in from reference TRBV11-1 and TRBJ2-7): EAEVAQSPRYKITEKSQAVAFWCDPISGHATLYWYRQILGQGPELLVQFQDESVVDDSQLPKDRFSAERLKGVDSTLKIQPAELGDSAMYLCASSLIGAYEQYFGPGTRLTVT.

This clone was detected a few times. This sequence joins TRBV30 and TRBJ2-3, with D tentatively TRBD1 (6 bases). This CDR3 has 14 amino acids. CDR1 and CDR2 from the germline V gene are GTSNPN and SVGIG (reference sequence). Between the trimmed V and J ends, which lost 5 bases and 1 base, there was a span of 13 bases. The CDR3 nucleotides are TGTGCCTGGGACAACAGGGTCCGCACAGATACGCAGTATTTT. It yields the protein CAWDNRVRTDTQYF.

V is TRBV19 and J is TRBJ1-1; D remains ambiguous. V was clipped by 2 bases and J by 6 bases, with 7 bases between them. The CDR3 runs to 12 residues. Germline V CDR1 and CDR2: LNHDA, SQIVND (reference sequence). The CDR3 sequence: CASSINGPEAFF. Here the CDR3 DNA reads TGTGCCAGTAGTATAAACGGACCTGAAGCTTTCTTT.

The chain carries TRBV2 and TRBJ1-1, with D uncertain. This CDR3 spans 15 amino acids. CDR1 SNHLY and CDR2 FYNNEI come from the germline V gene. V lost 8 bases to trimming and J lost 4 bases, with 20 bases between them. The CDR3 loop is CASLQDRSVGTEAFF. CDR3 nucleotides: TGTGCCAGCCTTCAGGATAGGTCCGTGGGCACTGAAGCTTTCTTT.

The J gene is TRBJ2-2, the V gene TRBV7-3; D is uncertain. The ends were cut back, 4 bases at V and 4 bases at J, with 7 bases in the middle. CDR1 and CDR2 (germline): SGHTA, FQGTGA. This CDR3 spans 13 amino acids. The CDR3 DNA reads TGTGCCAGCAGCTCCGCCCTCACCGGGGAGCTGTTTTTT. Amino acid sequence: CASSSALTGELFF.

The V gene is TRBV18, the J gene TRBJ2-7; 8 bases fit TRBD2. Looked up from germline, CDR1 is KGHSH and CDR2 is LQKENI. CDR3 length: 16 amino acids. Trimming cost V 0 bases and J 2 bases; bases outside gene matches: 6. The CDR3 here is CASSPPSSGYTYEQYF. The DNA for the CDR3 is TGTGCCAGCTCACCACCGTCTAGCGGGTATACCTACGAGCAGTACTTC.

The CDR3 loop is CAITRDRGDYGYTF. CDR3 in DNA: TGTGCCATCACCCGGGACAGAGGAGACTATGGCTACACCTTC. The chain joins TRBV10-3 to TRBJ1-2; 7 bases agree with TRBD1. CDR1 is ENHRY, CDR2 SYGVKD, per germline. This CDR3 spans 14 amino acids. The V segment lost 7 bases and the J segment 3 bases; nucleotides outside the gene matches: 8.

The CDR3 DNA follows: TGTGCCAGCAGCCCCCAGCCTGACTCCTACGAGCAGTACTTC. Protein sequence: CASSPQPDSYEQYF. The rearrangement links TRBV7-3 to TRBJ2-5, with D hard to call. The DNA matches TRBJ2-7 better at its end, which makes the J call doubtful. The germline V gene encodes CDR1 SGHTA and CDR2 FQGTGA. CDR3 length equals 14 residues.